These T cell receptor beta chains were read from a single sample in a study of OX40 agonist ivuxolimab in advanced cancers. The table came from immunoSEQ multiplex PCR; TCRdb's copy has only in-frame clones and leaves some out. The sample has 75,000 to 100,000 clones, over 65% seen once; the top ten hold under 3.5%. The sequenced sample was CD4+ or CD8+ T cells sorted from blood, obtained in a trial of the OX40 agonist ivuxolimab. The receptors were sampled from an adult with an advanced solid tumor such as melanoma, head and neck, liver or kidney cancer. CDR3s include the opening cysteine and the closing phenylalanine or tryptophan. D genes are given only for firm matches. Clone size is given for some rows only: seen once, a few or many times, or a class if the clone is expanded.

D	V	size	J	DNA	CDR3
TRBD1	TRBV28	NA	TRBJ2-3	TGTGCCAGCCCCCCCCGAGGGGCAGGGGGAACAGATACGCAGTATTTT	CASPPRGAGGTDTQYF
NA	TRBV6-1	NA	TRBJ2-7	TGTGCCAGCAGTGGTACCTACGAGCAGTACTTC	CASSGTYEQYF
TRBD1	TRBV14	NA	TRBJ1-1	TGTGCCAGCAGCCCCTCACCCGGCAGGGGGCGATCGTACACTGAAGCTTTCTTT	CASSPSPGRGRSYTEAFF
NA	TRBV7-7	NA	TRBJ2-1	TGTGCCAGCAGCTTATTGGACAAAAACAATGAGCAGTTCTTC	CASSLLDKNNEQFF
TRBD1	TRBV19	NA	TRBJ2-2	TGTGCCAGTAGTTTGGACAGGGGGCGAAGCGGGGAGCTGTTTTTT	CASSLDRGRSGELFF
NA	TRBV2	NA	TRBJ1-4	TGTGCCAGCAGAACAGCTGGGAAGGAAAAACTGTTTTTT	CASRTAGKEKLFF
NA	TRBV20-1	NA	TRBJ2-3	TGCAGTGCTTGGCTGGGACCTACGCAGTATTTT	CSAWLGPTQYF
NA	TRBV18	few	TRBJ2-3	TGTGCCAGCTCACCACAAGCGGACGGCACAGATACGCAGTATTTT	CASSPQADGTDTQYF
NA	TRBV6-6	NA	TRBJ1-5	TGTGCCAGCAGACAGTCTCGATCCAATCAGCCCCAGCATTTT	CASRQSRSNQPQHF
NA	TRBV5-4	NA	TRBJ2-3	TGTGCCAGCAGCTTGGGGACTAAAAACACAGATACGCAGTATTTT	CASSLGTKNTDTQYF
NA	TRBV7-2	NA	TRBJ1-5	TGTGCCAGCAGCATTACAGCGAATAGCAATCAGCCCCAGCATTTT	CASSITANSNQPQHF
NA	TRBV7-6	NA	TRBJ1-2	TGTGCCAGCAGCTCCTACCCTGGGACGGAAGTGGACTACACCTTC	CASSSYPGTEVDYTF
TRBD2	TRBV9	NA	TRBJ2-7	TGTGCCAGCAGCGCGTTATCTAGCGGGAGCTCCTACGAGCAGTACTTC	CASSALSSGSSYEQYF
TRBD1	TRBV9	NA	TRBJ1-4	TGTGCCAGCAGCGAGGACAGGGGGCCCCAAAAACTGTTTTTT	CASSEDRGPQKLFF
NA	TRBV4-3	NA	TRBJ2-3	TGCGCCAGCAGCCTCCAACTAGGGGGCACAGATACGCAGTATTTT	CASSLQLGGTDTQYF
NA	TRBV5-4	NA	TRBJ2-2	TGTGCCAGCAGCTTGGTCCTGAACACCGGGGAGCTGTTTTTT	CASSLVLNTGELFF
TRBD2	TRBV27	NA	TRBJ2-3	TGTGCCAGCACCCCGGTTCGGGGGGGCTATACGCAGTATTTT	CASTPVRGGYTQYF
NA	TRBV28	NA	TRBJ1-3	TGTGCCAGCAGTTTGCCGGAGAGCTCTGGAAACACCATATATTTT	CASSLPESSGNTIYF
TRBD1	TRBV6-5	NA	TRBJ1-5	TGTGCCAGCAGGAAGGACAGGGGGAGCAATCAGCCCCAGCATTTT	CASRKDRGSNQPQHF
TRBD1	TRBV2	NA	TRBJ1-6	TGTGCCAGCAGTCCCGACAGGGTAGGATCACCCCTCCACTTT	CASSPDRVGSPLHF
NA	TRBV7-2	NA	TRBJ2-4	TGTGCCAGCAGCTTAGGGCAGGGCGGTTACATTCAGTACTTC	CASSLGQGGYIQYF
TRBD1	TRBV7-2	NA	TRBJ2-5	TGTGCCAGCAGCTTAGTAGGGACAGGGGGCAGCGAGACCCAGTACTTC	CASSLVGTGGSETQYF
NA	TRBV19	NA	TRBJ1-2	TGTGCCAGTAGTGAATACGGTGGGGCTGGCTACACCTTC	CASSEYGGAGYTF
NA	TRBV7-2	NA	TRBJ2-5	TGTGCCAGCAGCTTAACGGGGGCCTTACAAGAGACCCAGTACTTC	CASSLTGALQETQYF
NA	TRBV18	NA	TRBJ2-5	TGTGCCAGCTCACCACAGGGTGCAGAGACCCAGTACTTC	CASSPQGAETQYF
NA	TRBV23-1	NA	TRBJ1-4	TGCGCCAGCAGTCAAACCCGGGACCAGAATGAAAAACTGTTTTTT	CASSQTRDQNEKLFF
TRBD1	TRBV5-1	once	TRBJ1-4	TGCGCCAGCAGCGGGGGACAGGGGACAACTAATGAAAAACTGTTTTTT	CASSGGQGTTNEKLFF
NA	TRBV11-2	NA	TRBJ2-1	TGTGCCAGCAGCTTAGATCGACGGAGTTACAATGAGCAGTTCTTC	CASSLDRRSYNEQFF
NA	TRBV5-6	NA	TRBJ1-2	TGTGCCAGCAGCTGGGTCCGGTCCGACGACGGCTACACCTTC	CASSWVRSDDGYTF
NA	TRBV7-6	NA	TRBJ2-5	TGTGCCAGCAGCTTAGCCTACCAAGAGACCCAGTACTTC	CASSLAYQETQYF
NA	TRBV27	NA	TRBJ2-3	TGTGCCAGCAGCCTAACCCTTCCCCGATTTGGGGGCACAGATACGCAGTATTTT	CASSLTLPRFGGTDTQYF
TRBD1	TRBV7-2	once	TRBJ2-1	TGTGCCAGCAGCCTAGGACAGGTGTACAATGAGCAGTTCTTC	CASSLGQVYNEQFF
TRBD1	TRBV9	NA	TRBJ1-3	TGTGCCAGCAGCGTAGAAGGGACAGGCGACACCATATATTTT	CASSVEGTGDTIYF
NA	TRBV2	NA	TRBJ1-1	TGTGCCAGCCGAGACCGGGAAGCCACTGAAGCTTTCTTT	CASRDREATEAFF
NA	TRBV9	NA	TRBJ2-1	TGTGCCAGCAGCGTAGGTATCTTAGGGGGGAAGGCCTACAATGAGCAGTTCTTC	CASSVGILGGKAYNEQFF
NA	TRBV5-4	NA	TRBJ2-2	TGTGCCAGCAGCAGACGTGGCAGGCCGAACACCGGGGAGCTGTTTTTT	CASSRRGRPNTGELFF
NA	TRBV21-1	NA	TRBJ2-3	TGTGCCAGCAGCACGACAGGGTTGGGGGGGACAGATACGCAGTATTTT	CASSTTGLGGTDTQYF
NA	TRBV4-2	once	TRBJ1-2	TGTGCCAGCAGCCAAGAGGCTCGGGACAACTATGGCTACACCTTC	CASSQEARDNYGYTF
NA	TRBV11-2	NA	TRBJ2-7	TGTGCCAGCAGCTTAAGCTCAGGTTTCTCCTACGAGCAGTACTTC	CASSLSSGFSYEQYF
NA	TRBV5-1	NA	TRBJ1-1	TGCGCCAGCAGCTTAAACACGAACACTGAAGCTTTCTTT	CASSLNTNTEAFF
NA	TRBV28	NA	TRBJ2-3	TGTGCCAGCAGTTTAGTGACACCGAGCACAGATACGCAGTATTTT	CASSLVTPSTDTQYF
TRBD2	TRBV11-2	NA	TRBJ2-7	TGTGCCAGCAGTCCCCGGGGGAGCGGGGGGGCCTCTTCCTACGAGCAGTACTTC	CASSPRGSGGASSYEQYF
NA	TRBV5-1	NA	TRBJ2-6	TGCGCCAGCAGCTTGGAGGCAGGGCCTTCCTCTGGGGCCAACGTCCTGACTTTC	CASSLEAGPSSGANVLTF
TRBD1	TRBV7-2	NA	TRBJ2-4	TGTGCCAGCGGCACAGGGGGCAAAAACATTCAGTACTTC	CASGTGGKNIQYF
NA	TRBV7-9	NA	TRBJ1-2	TGTGCCAGCAGCCCTCCGGGCAGGGACTATGGCTACACCTTC	CASSPPGRDYGYTF
NA	TRBV7-9	once	TRBJ1-2	TGTGCCAGCAGCTTACCCCGTTCACAGGACCACTGGGGTGGCTACACCTTC	CASSLPRSQDHWGGYTF
TRBD2	TRBV5-1	NA	TRBJ2-2	TGCGCCAGCCGACTAGCGGGGGGGAACACCGGGGAGCTGTTTTTT	CASRLAGGNTGELFF
NA	TRBV28	NA	TRBJ2-6	TGTGCCAGCAGTTTAACGGGCCCTGGGGCCAACGTCCTGACTTTC	CASSLTGPGANVLTF
NA	TRBV5-1	NA	TRBJ2-3	TGCGCCAGCAGCTTGACGGTGGGAGGATCAGATACGCAGTATTTT	CASSLTVGGSDTQYF
NA	TRBV6-5	once	TRBJ1-5	TGTGTCACTGGGGCGGCCATGGGTCAGCCCCAGCATTTT	CVTGAAMGQPQHF
TRBD1	TRBV28	NA	TRBJ1-2	TGTGCCAGCAGTGCCATGACAGGGTGGGACTATGGCTACACCTTC	CASSAMTGWDYGYTF
TRBD2	TRBV28	NA	TRBJ2-1	TGTGCCAGCAGTGCCGGGACTAGCGGTTTTTTCTACAATGAGCAGTTCTTC	CASSAGTSGFFYNEQFF
TRBD1	TRBV28	NA	TRBJ2-5	TGTGCCAGCAGTTCAATGGACAGGGGGCGAGAGACCCAGTACTTC	CASSSMDRGRETQYF
NA	TRBV7-9	once	TRBJ2-5	TGTGCCAGCAGCTTAAGAGGGGGGCTCCAAGAGACCCAGTACTTC	CASSLRGGLQETQYF
NA	TRBV28	NA	TRBJ1-2	TGTGCCAGCAGAGTAACAGGGAACGAAGGTGGCTACACCTTC	CASRVTGNEGGYTF
NA	TRBV10-2	NA	TRBJ2-5	TGCGCCAGCAGTGAGTCGGTGGGACAAGAGACCCAGTACTTC	CASSESVGQETQYF
TRBD1	TRBV7-9	NA	TRBJ2-6	TGTGCCAGCAGCAAAACAAGGGGGCGGGTTTTCTCTGGGGCCAACGTCCTGACTTTC	CASSKTRGRVFSGANVLTF